One and the same sample provided the 8 T cell receptor beta chains below, sequenced in a study of T cells expressing NK-cell markers. TCRdb reworked the 5' RACE reads into one entry per CDR3 protein, no DNA. Recorded here are 500,000 to 700,000 distinct CDR3 sequences; the top ten clones represent roughly 3.4%. The sample taken for sequencing was blood T cells: a sorted CD56 or NKG2C T cell subset, CD4+ or CD8+ T cells, or bulk PBMC T cells (not recorded which). The receptors here all came from a man younger than 35 in good health.

J is TRBJ2-6 and V is TRBV5-7; TCRdb's D call, TRBD1, is unchecked because there is no DNA. TRBV5-7 is placed among ORFs of uncertain function. This CDR3 region has 17 residues. The CDR3 sequence: CASSLNRGRSGANVLTF.

V and J are TRBV20-1 and TRBJ2-5; TCRdb picks TRBD1, but there is no DNA to check that call. The germline V gene has CDR1 DFQATT and CDR2 SNEGSKA (reference sequence). The CDR3 spans 16 residues. CDR3 sequence reads: CSARETRQGAYETQYF.

V gene TRBV20-1 combines with J gene TRBJ2-1. The CDR3 is made up of 16 amino acids. CDR1 and CDR2 (germline): DFQATT, SNEGSKA (reference sequence). The CDR3 protein is CSARDESLKAYNEQFF.

This sequence joins TRBV28 and TRBJ1-4. The CDR3 is 15 residues long. Germline CDR1 and CDR2: MDHEN and SYDVKM. CDR3 loop: CASSPQVVTNEKLFF. The whole variable domain, remainder taken from reference TRBV28 and TRBJ1-4, is DVKVTQSSRYLVKRTGEKVFLECVQDMDHENMFWYRQDPGLGLRLIYFSYDVKMKEKGDIPEGYSVSREKKERFSLILESASTNQTSMYLCASSPQVVTNEKLFFGSGTQLSVL.

The CDR3 region is CASREGLAGGNEQFF. The V call is TRBV3-1, the J call TRBJ2-1; TCRdb's D gene call, TRBD2, goes unchecked for lack of DNA. The CDR3 is 15 residues long. Germline CDR1 LGHDT, CDR2 YNNKEL (reference sequence).

The chain couples TRBV9 to TRBJ2-7; with no DNA, the TCRdb D assignment of TRBD1 cannot be verified. The CDR3 is made up of 16 amino acids. Germline CDR1 and CDR2: SGDLS and YYNGEE. The CDR3 is CASSPHSGTPVTEQYF.

The CDR3 loop is CASSLGRGPYNEQFF. V usage is TRBV13 and J usage is TRBJ2-1. The CDR3 covers 15 residues. Germline lookup yields CDR1 PRHDT and CDR2 FYEKMQ (reference sequence).

The genes are TRBV6-2 or TRBV6-3 and TRBJ2-7; the TCRdb D gene call, TRBD2, has no DNA to confirm it. Per the germline V gene, CDR1 is MNHEY and CDR2 is SVGEGT. The CDR3 runs to 13 residues. The CDR3 loop is CASSLTTRYEQYF.